This TCR beta chain was retrieved from a study of Graves' ophthalmopathy and Graves' hyperthyroidism. This clonotype was seen a few times. The antigen is undetermined. Given a much more abundant clone one base away, this may be a read error. PBMCs had their origin in fresh peripheral blood (more than 9.5 ml). Study conclusions and caveats: A model built from 13 signatures distinguished ophthalmopathy from stable hyperthyroidism with 85% to 90% sensitivity and approximately 80% specificity. Among expanded thyroid clonotypes above 0.001 frequency, most also occurred in blood.

Germline loops: CDR1 MNHEY, CDR2 SVGAGI. This CDR3 spans 16 amino acids. As the template, RNA transcripts were used to amplify TCR beta CDR3 regions. First-round RT-PCR relied on HTBI primers, and a second-round multiplex PCR came next. One entry per CDR3 protein, called by TCRdb with MiXCR from the multiplex PCR reads. The sample has hundreds of thousands of distinct CDR3 sequences, 15% seen once. V usage is TRBV6-5 and J usage is TRBJ2-7; the match to TRBD2 covers 8 bases. This TCR derives from a woman between 18 and 29 years old with stable Graves' hyperthyroidism. Material for sequencing was peripheral blood. In DNA form, the CDR3 reads TGTGCCAGCAGTTCCCCCGAGAGCGGGGGTTCCTACGAGCAGCACTTC. Translated, it gives CASSSPESGGSYEQHF.